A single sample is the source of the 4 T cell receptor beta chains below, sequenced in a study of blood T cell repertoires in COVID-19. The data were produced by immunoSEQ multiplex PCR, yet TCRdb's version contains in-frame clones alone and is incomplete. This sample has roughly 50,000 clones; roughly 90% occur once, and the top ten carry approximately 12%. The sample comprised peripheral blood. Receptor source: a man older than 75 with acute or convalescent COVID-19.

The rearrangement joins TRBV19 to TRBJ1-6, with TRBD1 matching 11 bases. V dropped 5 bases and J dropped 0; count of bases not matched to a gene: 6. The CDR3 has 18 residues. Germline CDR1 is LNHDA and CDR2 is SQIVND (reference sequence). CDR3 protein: CASSSGTGGNSYNSPLHF. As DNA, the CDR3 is TGTGCCAGTAGTTCCGGGACAGGGGGGAACTCCTATAATTCACCCCTCCACTTT.

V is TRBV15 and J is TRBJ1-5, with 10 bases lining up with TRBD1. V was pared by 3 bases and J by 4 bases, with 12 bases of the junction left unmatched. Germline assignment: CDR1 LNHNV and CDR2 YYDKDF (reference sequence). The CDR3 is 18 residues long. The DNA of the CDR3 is TGTGCCACCAGCAGTTTTGACCGGACAGGGGGATTGAATCAGCCCCAGCATTTT. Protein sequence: CATSSFDRTGGLNQPQHF.

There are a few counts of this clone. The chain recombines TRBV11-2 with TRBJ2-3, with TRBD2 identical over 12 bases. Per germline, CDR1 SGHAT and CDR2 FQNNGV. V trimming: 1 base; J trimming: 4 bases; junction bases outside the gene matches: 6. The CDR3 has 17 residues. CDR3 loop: CASSLAPGTSGSDTQYF. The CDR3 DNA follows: TGTGCCAGCAGCTTAGCCCCGGGGACTAGCGGGTCAGATACGCAGTATTTT.

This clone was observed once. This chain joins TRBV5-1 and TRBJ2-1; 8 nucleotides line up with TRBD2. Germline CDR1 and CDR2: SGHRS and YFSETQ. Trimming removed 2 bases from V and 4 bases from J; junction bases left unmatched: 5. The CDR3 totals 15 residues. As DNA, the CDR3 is TGCGCCAGCAGCTTAGGGCTAGCGGGTTACAATGAGCAGTTCTTC. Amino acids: CASSLGLAGYNEQFF.